This TCR beta chain was identified during a study of identical twins. TCRdb independently ran MiXCR on the 5' RACE reads; one entry per CDR3 protein. The sample includes some 1,700,000 distinct CDR3 sequences, more than 30% seen only once; the top ten take about 0.3%. Germline V gives CDR1 MNHNS, CDR2 SASEGT. This CDR3 is built from 12 residues. The ends were cut back, 7 bases at V and 5 bases at J, with 11 bases in the middle. The receptor's source is a newborn girl in good health. The sequenced material came from cord blood. V usage is TRBV6-1 and J usage is TRBJ1-1; D is perhaps TRBD1 (5 bases). In DNA, the CDR3 is TGTGCCAGCACCAAAGGGGTAACTGAAGCTTTCTTT. Translated, it gives CASTKGVTEAFF.